This T cell receptor (beta chain) was captured by sequencing in a study of blood T cell repertoires in COVID-19. Background on the study: Both acute and convalescent COVID-19 samples were obtained from the United States, Italy and Spain. The cDNA or gDNA used as material had been derived from T cells, B-cell-depleted T cells, or PBMCs.

Per the authors' pipeline: How many nucleated cells were present was estimated from reference gene primer amplification. Profiled with immunoSEQ multiplex PCR; TCRdb holds only in-frame clones, not every one. The DNA gave D and trimming, while V, J and clone size come from that table. This table holds about 79,000 clones, around 89% found once. V was trimmed by 4 bases and J by 0 bases, leaving 10 bases between them. CDR1 and CDR2 (germline): SNHLY, FYNNEI. The CDR3 has 14 residues. The TCR was taken from a man between 65 and 85 years old with active or convalescent COVID-19. The sample comprised peripheral blood. The gene calls are TRBV2 and TRBJ2-7, with unresolved D. CDR3 sequence (DNA): TGTGCCAGCAGTGTCCTGGTTAGCTCCTACGAGCAGTACTTC. As protein: CASSVLVSSYEQYF.